A single sample is the source of the 27 T cell receptor beta chains below, sequenced in a study of human T cells and chemical hapten exposure. Via MiXCR, TCRdb re-called the 5' RACE reads, giving one row per CDR3 protein. The data hold about 140,000 distinct CDR3 sequences, with around 4% observed a single time. It was from unfractionated whole blood that total RNA was extracted. These receptors all stem from a female donor in good health.

This chain links TRBV5-1 with TRBJ2-7; D is tentatively TRBD1 or TRBD2 (6 bases each). Trimming cost V 3 bases and J 4 bases, with 8 bases left between them. This CDR3 region has 12 residues. The V gene's germline CDR1 is SGHRS and CDR2 YFSETQ. The CDR3 coding sequence is TGCGCCAGCAGCTGGAGGGGGTACGAGCAGTACTTC. Amino acids: CASSWRGYEQYF.

This clonotype was seen a few times. This chain uses TRBV5-1 with TRBJ2-6; D is unresolved. Trimming stripped 0 bases from V and 0 bases from J, with 7 bases between. Germline V gene sequence: CDR1 SGHRS, CDR2 YFSETQ. The CDR3 is 16 residues long. In DNA, the CDR3 is TGCGCCAGCAGCTTGGGAGGTCTCTCTGGGGCCAACGTCCTGACTTTC. As protein: CASSLGGLSGANVLTF.

Ten or more counts support this clonotype. This rearrangement joins TRBV12-3 or TRBV12-4 to TRBJ2-3; D gene unclear. This CDR3 region has 12 residues. Trimming left V 10 bases short and J 5 bases short, with 13 bases between. The CDR3 is CATAEIVDTQYF. DNA of the CDR3: TGTGCCACAGCCGAGATCGTAGATACGCAGTATTTT.

This clonotype was detected ten times or more. This chain links TRBV29-1 with TRBJ2-5; possible D gene TRBD1, 5 bases. Germline CDR1 reads SQVTM; CDR2 reads ANQGSEA. This CDR3 comprises 12 residues. Trimming cost V 2 bases and J 3 bases, with 7 bases left between them. Here the CDR3 DNA reads TGCAGCGTTGAATCCAGGGAAGAGACCCAGTACTTC. As protein: CSVESREETQYF.

This clonotype showed up many times. The chain links TRBV5-1 to TRBJ1-1; weak D call: TRBD1 (5 bases). This CDR3 has 14 residues. Germline loops: CDR1 SGHRS, CDR2 YFSETQ. V was trimmed by 4 bases and J by 5 bases, leaving 15 bases between them. The CDR3 sequence is CASSEPGRETEAFF. DNA for the CDR3: TGCGCCAGCAGCGAGCCGGGGCGAGAGACTGAAGCTTTCTTT.

This clonotype was picked up many times. This chain links TRBV12-3 or TRBV12-4 with TRBJ2-1, with TRBD1 matching over 9 bases. The J segment lost 3 bases and the V segment lost 4 bases, leaving 7 bases of the junction unmatched. The CDR3 is 16 amino acids. The CDR3 reads CASSYTGGSIYNEQFF. The CDR3 DNA reads as TGTGCCAGCAGTTATACAGGGGGCAGTATCTACAATGAGCAGTTCTTC.

At least ten counts were recorded for this clonotype. The rearrangement links TRBV11-2 to TRBJ2-3, with D possibly TRBD2 on 7 matching bases. In germline, CDR1 is SGHAT, CDR2 FQNNGV. There are 15 residues in the CDR3. Trimming removed 0 bases from V and 7 bases from J, with 14 bases in between. The DNA of the CDR3 is TGTGCCAGCAGCTTAGATCTGGGGGGGGCGAATACGCAGTATTTT. Encoded protein: CASSLDLGGANTQYF. Full variable domain (outside the CDR3, taken from reference TRBV11-2 and TRBJ2-3): EAGVAQSPRYKIIEKRQSVAFWCNPISGHATLYWYQQILGQGPKLLIQFQNNGVVDDSQLPKDRFSAERLKGVDSTLKIQPAKLEDSAVYLCASSLDLGGANTQYFGPGTRLTVL.

This clonotype was counted ten times or more. A junction boundary mismatches the germline segment, possibly from a read error. This chain connects TRBV7-7 to TRBJ2-1; D may be TRBD2 (7 bases). The length of the CDR3 is 14 residues. Germline V CDR1 and CDR2: SSHAT, FNYEAQ (reference sequence). This CDR3 is CASSRGAGYNEQFF. The CDR3 bases are TGTGCTAGCAGCCGGGGGGCAGGGTACAATGAGCAGTTCTTC.

This clonotype showed up many times. The chain is built from TRBV28 and TRBJ2-1; either TRBD1 or TRBD2 may supply D (5 bases each). With 5 bases removed from V and 9 bases from J, the gap between germline ends came to 17 bases. This CDR3 is 14 amino acids long. From germline, CDR1 is MDHEN and CDR2 SYDVKM. The CDR3 sequence is CASSPMGPRSEQFF. The DNA of the CDR3 is TGTGCCAGCAGTCCCATGGGACCCCGGAGTGAGCAGTTCTTC. The complete variable domain, with remaining parts taken from reference TRBV28 and TRBJ2-1, reads DVKVTQSSRYLVKRTGEKVFLECVQDMDHENMFWYRQDPGLGLRLIYFSYDVKMKEKGDIPEGYSVSREKKERFSLILESASTNQTSMYLCASSPMGPRSEQFFGPGTRLTVL.

As for this clonotype: Given a much more abundant clone one base away, this may be a read error. The V call is TRBV29-1, the J call TRBJ2-4; possibly TRBD2 for D (5 bases). Germline-derived CDR1 and CDR2 are SQVTM and ANQGSEA. CDR3 size: 13 residues. The V end was cut by 3 bases, the J end by 8 bases, with 14 bases between. The CDR3 DNA sequence: TGCAGCGTTGATGGAGGCGGGCGAGACATTCAGTACTTC. Translated: CSVDGGGRDIQYF.

The chain is built from TRBV6-2 or TRBV6-3 and TRBJ1-5, with D possibly TRBD1 on 6 matching bases. The germline V gene has CDR1 MNHEY and CDR2 SVGEGT. The CDR3 consists of 14 residues. The ends were cut back, 3 bases at V and 7 bases at J, with 13 bases in the middle. In nucleotides, the CDR3 is TGTGCCAGCAGTTATTGGGCAGGGGAACAGCCCCAGCATTTT. This translates into CASSYWAGEQPQHF.

This clonotype was counted ten times or more. The gene calls are TRBV10-3 and TRBJ1-1; D not certain. The V gene's germline CDR1 is ENHRY and CDR2 SYGVKD. The CDR3 has 13 amino acids. The V gene lost 6 bases and the J gene lost 7 bases, with 15 bases spanning the gap. The CDR3 DNA reads TGTGCCATCAGGGATGTTCTTGGCGGTGAAGCTTTCTTT. Its translation: CAIRDVLGGEAFF.

In its sample, this clonotype was seen many times. The CDR3 sequence is CATSDAAVVAYNEQFF. The CDR3 bases are TGTGCCACCAGTGATGCCGCAGTAGTAGCTTACAATGAGCAGTTCTTC. This chain uses TRBV24-1 with TRBJ2-1; D unresolved. V was clipped by 3 bases and J by 4 bases, with 15 bases between them. CDR1 is KGHDR and CDR2 is SFDVKD in the germline V gene. The CDR3 has 16 amino acids.

A remark on this clonotype: A much larger clone differs from this one at a single base, so this may be a read error. The chain links TRBV24-1 to TRBJ2-3; D not certain. The CDR3 is made up of 13 amino acids. Looked up from germline, CDR1 is KGHDR and CDR2 is SFDVKD. CDR3 sequence reads: CTTSRSNTDTQYF. The CDR3 nucleotides are TGTACCACCAGTCGATCTAACACAGATACGCAGTATTTT.

In this sample, this clonotype turned up many times. The chain has TRBV29-1 and TRBJ2-1; 8 bases are a match to TRBD2. The ends lost 4 bases at V and 6 bases at J; junction bases unmatched: 8. The CDR3 runs 14 residues. Germline CDR1 SQVTM, CDR2 ANQGSEA. CDR3 in DNA: TGCAGCGTTGGCGCGGGCGGGGGGCCCAATGAGCAGTTCTTC. Translating it yields CSVGAGGGPNEQFF.

This clonotype was seen ten or more times. The chain recombines TRBV2 with TRBJ1-1, with D perhaps matching TRBD1 (6 bases). Trimming removed 10 bases from V and 6 bases from J, with 24 bases in between. Germline V gene data show CDR1 as SNHLY and CDR2 as FYNNEI. The CDR3 has 15 amino acids. CDR3 coding DNA: TGTGCCACCAAAAGACAGGACTCTTGGACCTCTGAAGCTTTCTTT. It yields the protein CATKRQDSWTSEAFF.

In this sample, this clonotype turned up many times. The J gene is TRBJ2-7, the V gene TRBV2, with 8 bases matching TRBD1. V shed 7 bases and J 6 bases; nucleotides not matched to a gene: 11. The CDR3 covers 14 residues. CDR1 and CDR2 from the germline V gene are SNHLY and FYNNEI. The CDR3 DNA follows: TGTGCCAGCACTATGGACAGGGTACCTGGCGAGCAGTACTTC. It encodes CASTMDRVPGEQYF.

This clonotype was seen a few times. The chain is built from TRBV5-1 and TRBJ1-6, with D unresolved. Germline-derived CDR1 and CDR2 are SGHRS and YFSETQ. There are 13 residues in the CDR3. V lost 2 bases to trimming and J lost 10 bases, with 10 bases between them. The CDR3 protein is CASSFTEGSPLHF. The CDR3 nucleotides read TGCGCCAGCAGCTTCACTGAGGGATCACCCCTCCACTTT.

This clonotype was counted ten times or more. This chain links TRBV9 with TRBJ2-5, with D possibly being TRBD1 or TRBD2 (7 bases each). CDR3 size: 16 residues. From germline, CDR1 is SGDLS and CDR2 YYNGEE. The V and J ends lost 4 bases and 5 bases respectively, with 21 bases between them. The CDR3 protein is CASSLTGRGSGETQYF. DNA of the CDR3: TGTGCCAGCAGCTTGACAGGGCGGGGGTCCGGTGAGACCCAGTACTTC. The full variable domain, completed using reference TRBV9 and TRBJ2-5, is DSGVTQTPKHLITATGQRVTLRCSPRSGDLSVYWYQQSLDQGLQFLIQYYNGEERAKGNILERFSAQQFPDLHSELNLSSLELGDSALYFCASSLTGRGSGETQYFGPGTRLLVL.

This clonotype was seen a few times. A much larger clone differs from this one at a single base, so this may be a read error. This chain links TRBV18 with TRBJ2-7; tentative D call: TRBD1 (5 bases). Germline values: CDR1 KGHSH, CDR2 LQKENI. The CDR3 totals 14 residues. V was pared by 1 base and J by 6 bases, with 13 bases between. CDR3 coding DNA: TGTGCCAGCTCACCACAACAGGCGTCTAGCGAGCAGTACTTC. It yields the protein CASSPQQASSEQYF.

This clonotype was seen many times. The chain is built from TRBV7-2 and TRBJ2-3, with D uncertain. Trimming cost V 5 bases and J 0 bases, with 9 bases left between them. There are 14 residues in the CDR3. CDR1 SGHTA and CDR2 FQGNSA come from the germline V gene. The CDR3 protein is CASSRARSTDTQYF. The CDR3 DNA is TGTGCCAGCAGCCGCGCACGTAGCACAGATACGCAGTATTTT.

This clonotype was seen repeatedly, ten times or more. Here the CDR3 DNA reads TGTGCCAGCAGTGAAAACCCAGGACAGACCTATGGCTACACCTTC. Amino acid sequence: CASSENPGQTYGYTF. The chain recombines TRBV6-1 with TRBJ1-2; perhaps TRBD1 as D (6 bases). CDR1 is MNHNS and CDR2 is SASEGT in the germline V gene. This CDR3 is built from 15 residues. V was pared by 2 bases and J by 4 bases, with 14 bases between.

This clonotype occurred many times. This rearrangement joins TRBV5-1 to TRBJ2-7, with a tentative D call TRBD2 (7 bases). The CDR3 length is 14 residues. The V end lost 3 bases, the J end lost 2 bases, and 12 bases lay between the germline ends. Germline-derived CDR1 and CDR2 are SGHRS and YFSETQ. CDR3 protein: CASSSTGGAYEQYF. As DNA, the CDR3 is TGCGCCAGCAGCTCGACGGGGGGCGCCTACGAGCAGTACTTC.

This clonotype has ten or more counts. This sequence joins TRBV20-1 and TRBJ2-6, with TRBD1 identical over 8 bases. This CDR3 has 14 amino acids. Germline V lookup: CDR1 DFQATT, CDR2 SNEGSKA (reference sequence). Losses at the gene ends were 5 bases for V and 4 bases for J; bases not matched to a gene: 4. CDR3 in DNA: TGCAGTGCTGGACAGGGAATGGGGGCCAACGTCCTGACTTTC. Encoded protein: CSAGQGMGANVLTF.

In its sample, this clonotype was seen a few times. The DNA of the CDR3 is TGTGCCAGCAGGCTGCGGCGGCGACAAGAGACCCAGTACTTC. Its translation: CASRLRRRQETQYF. V is TRBV6-5 and J is TRBJ2-5; D call uncertain. Trimming pared 6 bases from V and 2 bases from J, leaving 13 bases between. From germline, CDR1 is MNHEY and CDR2 SVGAGI. The CDR3 spans 14 residues.

This clonotype came up many times. This rearrangement joins TRBV5-5 to TRBJ1-2; possibly TRBD1 for D (6 bases). This CDR3 is 15 amino acids long. V lost 0 bases and J lost 4, with 13 bases in between. CDR1 and CDR2 (germline): SGHKS, YYEKEE (reference sequence). CDR3: CASSLVETGPYGYTF. The CDR3 DNA is TGTGCCAGCAGCTTGGTGGAGACAGGCCCCTATGGCTACACCTTC.

Many counts were recorded for this clonotype. The chain carries TRBV7-8 and TRBJ2-3; D unresolved. Germline lookup yields CDR1 SGHVS and CDR2 FQNEAQ. Trimming removed 4 bases at V and 6 bases at J, with 11 bases between. The CDR3 spans 13 residues. The CDR3 reads CASSSRIWDTQYF. CDR3 DNA sequence: TGTGCCAGCAGCTCTAGAATATGGGATACGCAGTATTTT.